The present T cell receptor beta chain was sequenced within a study of memory CD4+ T cells and cytomegalovirus serostatus. The CDR3 is 14 amino acids. V was trimmed by 6 bases and J by 2 bases, leaving 11 bases between them. The germline CDR1 and CDR2 sequences are MRHNA and SNTAGT. Single viable CD3+CD4+CD8-CD45RO+ cells were sorted as the memory CD4+ T cells. This clone was recorded only once. As handled by the study authors: Out-of-frame sequences were removed, leaving some 2 million distinct TCRbeta sequences. Sequenced by immunoSEQ multiplex PCR; TCRdb stores in-frame clones only, minus some. V and J calls and clone size are copied from that table; D and trimming were computed from the DNA. The top ten clones hold 0.88% of a sample with tens of thousands of clones, roughly four fifths of them seen once.

The chain carries TRBV6-4 and TRBJ1-3; no firm D call. The sample comprised memory CD4+ T cells from blood. This receptor was taken from an adult in good health and CMV-seronegative. CDR3 region: CASRPTATGNTIYF. The CDR3 coding sequence is TGTGCCAGCAGGCCAACAGCTACTGGAAACACCATATATTTT.